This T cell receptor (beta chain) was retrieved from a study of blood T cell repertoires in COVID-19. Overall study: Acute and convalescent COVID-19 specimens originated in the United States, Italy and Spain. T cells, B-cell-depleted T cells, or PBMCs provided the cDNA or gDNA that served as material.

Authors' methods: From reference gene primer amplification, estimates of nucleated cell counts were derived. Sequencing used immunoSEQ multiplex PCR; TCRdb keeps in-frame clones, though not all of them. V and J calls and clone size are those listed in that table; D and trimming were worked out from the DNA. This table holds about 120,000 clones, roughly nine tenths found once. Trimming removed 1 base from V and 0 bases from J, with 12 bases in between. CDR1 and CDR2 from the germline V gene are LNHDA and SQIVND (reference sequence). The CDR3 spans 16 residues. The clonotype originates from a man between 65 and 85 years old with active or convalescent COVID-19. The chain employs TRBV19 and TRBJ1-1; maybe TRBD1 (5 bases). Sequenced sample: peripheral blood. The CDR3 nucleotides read TGTGCCAGTAGTATAGCAGGCAGGGTGTTGAACACTGAAGCTTTCTTT. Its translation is CASSIAGRVLNTEAFF.